The rows below give T cell receptor beta chains drawn from one sample of a study of patients and donors after allogeneic stem cell transplantation. TCRdb passed the RT-PCR reads through MiXCR, listing each CDR3 protein once. The sample comprises about 160,000 distinct CDR3 sequences, about two fifths of which are singletons, and 40% to 55% rests with the top ten. Material for sequencing was blood, either unsorted or a sorted T cell fraction (not recorded which). The receptors were sampled from a human donor who was either an allogeneic HSCT recipient or a stem cell or donor lymphocyte infusion donor (not recorded which). It is not recorded whose cells these are; they may come from a transplant donor. CDR3s include the opening cysteine and the closing phenylalanine or tryptophan. D genes are given only for firm matches. The listing skips clone size in some rows; elsewhere it reads once, few, many or a size class.

len: 15
j_gene: TRBJ2-1
v_gene: TRBV7-9
d_gene: TRBD2
abundance: .
CDR3aa: CASSVSGGVYNEQFF
CDR3nt: TGTGCCAGCAGCGTTAGCGGGGGGGTCTACAATGAGCAGTTCTTC

len: 15
j_gene: TRBJ2-5
v_gene: TRBV12-3/TRBV12-4
d_gene: .
abundance: .
CDR3aa: CASSLLGGDQETQYF
CDR3nt: TGTGCCAGCAGTTTGCTAGGGGGGGACCAAGAGACCCAGTACTTC

len: 13
j_gene: TRBJ1-2
v_gene: TRBV20-1
d_gene: TRBD1
abundance: once
CDR3aa: CSASPQGAYGYTF
CDR3nt: TGCAGTGCTAGCCCCCAGGGGGCTTATGGCTACACCTTC

len: 15
j_gene: TRBJ2-3
v_gene: TRBV7-9
d_gene: TRBD2
abundance: .
CDR3aa: CASSPAGGHGDTQYF
CDR3nt: TGTGCCAGCAGTCCGGCGGGGGGCCATGGAGATACGCAGTATTTT

len: 15
j_gene: TRBJ2-7
v_gene: TRBV28
d_gene: TRBD1
abundance: .
CDR3aa: CASSLGTGSSYEQYF
CDR3nt: TGTGCCAGCAGTTTAGGGACAGGGAGCTCCTACGAGCAGTACTTC

len: 13
j_gene: TRBJ1-1
v_gene: TRBV12-3/TRBV12-4
d_gene: TRBD1
abundance: .
CDR3aa: CASSPLDRVRAFF
CDR3nt: TGTGCCAGCAGTCCACTGGACAGGGTGAGAGCTTTCTTT

len: 10
j_gene: TRBJ1-1
v_gene: TRBV29-1
d_gene: .
abundance: .
CDR3aa: CSVEDSVTFF
CDR3nt: TGCAGCGTTGAAGATTCGGTAACTTTCTTT

len: 14
j_gene: TRBJ1-5
v_gene: TRBV12-3/TRBV12-4
d_gene: TRBD1
abundance: few
CDR3aa: CASIYRGGNQPQHF
CDR3nt: TGTGCCAGCATCTACAGGGGTGGTAACCAGCCCCAGCATTTT

len: 16
j_gene: TRBJ1-5
v_gene: TRBV7-8
d_gene: TRBD1
abundance: few
CDR3aa: CASSPRTGEGNQPQHF
CDR3nt: TGTGCCAGCAGCCCCAGGACAGGTGAAGGCAATCAGCCCCAGCATTTT

len: 17
j_gene: TRBJ2-2
v_gene: TRBV5-1
d_gene: TRBD1
abundance: few
CDR3aa: CASSLERQGANTGELFF
CDR3nt: TGCGCCAGCAGCTTGGAGCGGCAGGGGGCGAACACCGGGGAGCTGTTTTTT

len: 12
j_gene: TRBJ1-5
v_gene: TRBV2
d_gene: .
abundance: .
CDR3aa: CASSVGANPQHF
CDR3nt: TGTGCCAGCAGTGTTGGGGCCAATCCCCAGCATTTT

len: 11
j_gene: TRBJ2-5
v_gene: TRBV3-1
d_gene: .
abundance: .
CDR3aa: CASSPRIDRYF
CDR3nt: TGTGCCAGCAGCCCCCGTATAGACAGGTACTTC

len: 16
j_gene: TRBJ1-5
v_gene: TRBV5-5
d_gene: .
abundance: few
CDR3aa: CASSLGLGGPNQPQHF
CDR3nt: TGTGCCAGCAGCTTGGGACTTGGGGGTCCCAATCAGCCCCAGCATTTT

len: 14
j_gene: TRBJ1-2
v_gene: TRBV11-1
d_gene: .
abundance: few
CDR3aa: CASSSSAVGYGYTF
CDR3nt: TGTGCCAGCAGCTCGTCTGCGGTCGGCTATGGCTACACCTTC

len: 13
j_gene: TRBJ2-1
v_gene: TRBV29-1
d_gene: TRBD2
abundance: .
CDR3aa: CSVELGGNNEQFF
CDR3nt: TGCAGCGTGGAACTGGGGGGGAACAATGAGCAGTTCTTC

len: 14
j_gene: TRBJ1-2
v_gene: TRBV7-2
d_gene: .
abundance: .
CDR3aa: CASSLARGLSGYTF
CDR3nt: TGTGCCAGCAGCTTAGCGAGGGGGTTGAGCGGCTACACCTTC

len: 14
j_gene: TRBJ1-2
v_gene: TRBV20-1
d_gene: .
abundance: few
CDR3aa: CSVLGATGEYGYTF
CDR3nt: TGCAGTGTGCTGGGGGCCACGGGAGAGTATGGCTACACCTTC

len: 13
j_gene: TRBJ1-1
v_gene: TRBV20-1
d_gene: TRBD1
abundance: few
CDR3aa: CSADRGRGTEAFF
CDR3nt: TGCAGTGCTGACAGGGGCCGGGGCACTGAAGCTTTCTTT

len: 13
j_gene: TRBJ1-5
v_gene: TRBV4-3
d_gene: .
abundance: .
CDR3aa: CASSQELHQPQHF
CDR3nt: TGCGCCAGCAGCCAAGAACTACATCAGCCCCAGCATTTT

len: 16
j_gene: TRBJ1-2
v_gene: TRBV5-8
d_gene: .
abundance: .
CDR3aa: CASSLAFGALNYGYTF
CDR3nt: TGTGCCAGCAGCTTGGCTTTCGGGGCCCTTAACTATGGCTACACCTTC

len: 14
j_gene: TRBJ2-5
v_gene: TRBV29-1
d_gene: .
abundance: .
CDR3aa: CSVPGATLQETQYF
CDR3nt: TGCAGCGTCCCTGGAGCGACCCTCCAAGAGACCCAGTACTTC

len: 15
j_gene: TRBJ2-7
v_gene: TRBV11-2
d_gene: .
abundance: once
CDR3aa: CASTSGAARLEKQYF
CDR3nt: TGTGCCAGCACCTCAGGGGCCGCCCGCCTTGAGAAGCAGTACTTC

len: 15
j_gene: TRBJ2-7
v_gene: TRBV28
d_gene: .
abundance: .
CDR3aa: CASSLRTAPSYEQYF
CDR3nt: TGTGCCAGCAGTCTCCGGACTGCCCCCTCCTACGAGCAGTACTTC

len: 15
j_gene: TRBJ1-6
v_gene: TRBV12-3/TRBV12-4
d_gene: .
abundance: .
CDR3aa: CASSLQRHYNSPLHF
CDR3nt: TGTGCTAGCAGTTTGCAACGGCATTATAATTCACCCCTCCACTTT

len: 16
j_gene: TRBJ2-3
v_gene: TRBV29-1
d_gene: TRBD2
abundance: .
CDR3aa: CSVGWFGGGSTDTQYF
CDR3nt: TGCAGCGTTGGGTGGTTCGGCGGGGGAAGCACAGATACGCAGTATTTT

len: 15
j_gene: TRBJ1-3
v_gene: TRBV7-8
d_gene: .
abundance: few
CDR3aa: CASSLGPNSGNTIYF
CDR3nt: TGTGCCAGCAGCTTAGGCCCTAACTCTGGAAACACCATATATTTT

len: 12
j_gene: TRBJ2-7
v_gene: TRBV5-1
d_gene: .
abundance: .
CDR3aa: CASSFIGYEQYF
CDR3nt: TGCGCCAGCAGCTTTATCGGGTACGAGCAGTACTTC

len: 14
j_gene: TRBJ2-3
v_gene: TRBV6-5
d_gene: .
abundance: .
CDR3aa: CASSYGVETDTQYF
CDR3nt: TGTGCCAGCAGTTACGGGGTAGAAACAGATACGCAGTATTTT

len: 15
j_gene: TRBJ1-6
v_gene: TRBV6-1
d_gene: .
abundance: .
CDR3aa: CASLGGPYLNSPLHF
CDR3nt: TGTGCCAGCCTTGGCGGACCATATCTAAATTCACCCCTCCACTTT

len: 17
j_gene: TRBJ2-3
v_gene: TRBV4-2
d_gene: TRBD2
abundance: .
CDR3aa: CASSPGTSGADEDTQYF
CDR3nt: TGTGCCAGCAGCCCTGGGACTAGCGGGGCCGACGAAGATACGCAGTATTTT

len: 14
j_gene: TRBJ1-4
v_gene: TRBV7-6
d_gene: TRBD1
abundance: few
CDR3aa: CASSLGTGVEKLFF
CDR3nt: TGTGCCAGCAGCCTCGGGACAGGGGTGGAAAAACTGTTTTTT

len: 13
j_gene: TRBJ2-3
v_gene: TRBV12-3/TRBV12-4
d_gene: .
abundance: few
CDR3aa: CASSLLLRDTQYF
CDR3nt: TGTGCCAGCAGTTTGTTACTAAGGGATACGCAGTATTTT

len: 14
j_gene: TRBJ1-3
v_gene: TRBV20-1
d_gene: TRBD1
abundance: few
CDR3aa: CSARGTGVGNTIYF
CDR3nt: TGCAGTGCTAGAGGGACAGGGGTAGGAAACACCATATATTTT

len: 14
j_gene: TRBJ1-1
v_gene: TRBV6-6
d_gene: .
abundance: few
CDR3aa: CASSPSGGYTEAFF
CDR3nt: TGTGCCAGCAGCCCCTCGGGAGGATACACTGAAGCTTTCTTT

len: 17
j_gene: TRBJ1-6
v_gene: TRBV6-1
d_gene: TRBD1
abundance: .
CDR3aa: CASSEAQGQGENSPLHF
CDR3nt: TGTGCCAGCAGTGAAGCGCAAGGACAGGGAGAGAATTCACCCCTCCACTTT

len: 17
j_gene: TRBJ1-3
v_gene: TRBV12-3/TRBV12-4
d_gene: .
abundance: few
CDR3aa: CASSFGQGTFSGNTIYF
CDR3nt: TGTGCCAGCAGTTTCGGCCAGGGGACCTTCTCTGGAAACACCATATATTTT

len: 15
j_gene: TRBJ1-4
v_gene: TRBV28
d_gene: .
abundance: few
CDR3aa: CASTLVSPGGEKLFF
CDR3nt: TGTGCCAGCACCCTAGTGAGCCCTGGGGGTGAAAAACTGTTTTTT

len: 15
j_gene: TRBJ1-3
v_gene: TRBV27
d_gene: TRBD1
abundance: few
CDR3aa: CATRGDGSSGNTIYF
CDR3nt: TGTGCCACCAGGGGGGACGGGAGCTCTGGAAACACCATATATTTT

len: 10
j_gene: TRBJ1-2
v_gene: TRBV20-1
d_gene: TRBD1
abundance: few
CDR3aa: CSPRDSGYTF
CDR3nt: TGCAGTCCCCGGGACAGTGGCTACACCTTC

len: 15
j_gene: TRBJ1-1
v_gene: TRBV28
d_gene: TRBD1
abundance: few
CDR3aa: CASSPALDRAAVAFF
CDR3nt: TGTGCCAGCAGTCCCGCCCTGGACAGGGCCGCGGTAGCTTTCTTT

len: 15
j_gene: TRBJ1-6
v_gene: TRBV14
d_gene: TRBD1
abundance: few
CDR3aa: CASSQVTGSHSPLHF
CDR3nt: TGTGCCAGCAGCCAAGTGACAGGGAGTCATTCACCCCTCCACTTT